The 8 T cell receptor beta chains below all came from one sample that was sequenced in a study of T cells in Graves' hyperthyroidism and ophthalmopathy. There were TCR beta CDR3 regions amplified from RNA transcripts. When the TCR CDR3 underwent first-round RT-PCR, the HTBI primer set was used. TCRdb re-analysed the multiplex PCR reads in MiXCR, keeping a single row per CDR3 protein. The sample comprises about 640,000 distinct CDR3 sequences, roughly 15% of which are singletons, and about 12% rests with the top ten. Source material: blood. These receptors all come from a woman aged 50 to 65 with Graves' ophthalmopathy.

There are many counts of this clonotype. The chain uses TRBV29-1 and TRBJ1-2, with D perhaps matching TRBD1 (5 bases). Per the germline V gene, CDR1 is SQVTM and CDR2 is ANQGSEA. This CDR3 spans 12 amino acids. V was pared by 5 bases and J by 4 bases, with 11 bases between. This chain's CDR3 is CSVQTGTYGYTF. The CDR3 DNA reads TGCAGCGTTCAAACAGGAACCTATGGCTACACCTTC. The entire variable domain, with the rest obtained from reference TRBV29-1 and TRBJ1-2, is as follows: SAVISQKPSRDICQRGTSLTIQCQVDSQVTMMFWYRQQPGQSLTLIATANQGSEATYESGFVIDKFPISRPNLTFSTLTVSNMSPEDSSIYLCSVQTGTYGYTFGSGTRLTVV.

The V call is TRBV14, the J call TRBJ1-1; 9 bases match TRBD1. Germline CDR1 reads SGHDN; CDR2 reads FVKESK. This CDR3 is 14 amino acids long. After removal of 3 bases from V and 11 bases from J, the junction contained 10 bases not matched to a gene. CDR3 bases: TGTGCCAGCAGCCATGTAAGGGACAGGGAGGGTGCTTTCTTT. It codes for CASSHVRDREGAFF.

This clonotype was observed at least ten times. The chain has TRBV6-1 and TRBJ1-1; D is undetermined. Germline V CDR1 and CDR2: MNHNS, SASEGT. The CDR3 runs 14 residues. The germline V and J ends were trimmed by 6 bases and 4 bases, with 15 bases remaining between them. The CDR3 reads CASRSEVLGTEAFF. CDR3 bases: TGTGCCAGCAGATCTGAGGTGTTGGGCACTGAAGCTTTCTTT.

This clonotype was seen repeatedly, ten times or more. The chain combines TRBV12-3 or TRBV12-4 with TRBJ1-1; D is ambiguous. Trimming left V 0 bases short and J 1 base short, with 6 bases between. This CDR3 spans 14 amino acids. The CDR3 coding sequence is TGTGCCAGCAGTTTAGCAGGGTCGAACACTGAAGCTTTCTTT. It yields the protein CASSLAGSNTEAFF.

J is TRBJ2-2 and V is TRBV9; D uncertain. Germline-derived CDR1 and CDR2 are SGDLS and YYNGEE. The CDR3 contains 17 residues. Trimming cost V 0 bases and J 2 bases, with 14 bases left between them. The DNA of the CDR3 is TGTGCCAGCAGCGTAGCACGCACCACTCGCAACACCGGGGAGCTGTTTTTT. Protein: CASSVARTTRNTGELFF.

A few counts support this clonotype. The genes are TRBV19 and TRBJ2-7; D tentatively fits TRBD1 or TRBD2 (6 bases each). The CDR3 loop spans 13 amino acids. V was trimmed by 4 bases and J by 6 bases, leaving 13 bases between them. Germline CDR1 reads LNHDA; CDR2 reads SQIVND (reference sequence). The CDR3 sequence is CASSTGAPLEQYF. The CDR3 DNA sequence: TGTGCCAGTAGTACGGGGGCCCCACTCGAGCAGTACTTC.

In its sample, this clonotype was seen many times. J is TRBJ2-1 and V is TRBV7-6; D is possibly TRBD2 (6 bases). The germline V and J ends were trimmed by 2 bases and 0 bases, with 8 bases remaining between them. Germline values: CDR1 SGHVS, CDR2 FNYEAQ. The CDR3 loop spans 15 amino acids. The CDR3 DNA is TGTGCCAGCAGCTTAATGCGGGACTCCTACAATGAGCAGTTCTTC. It is translated as CASSLMRDSYNEQFF.

The gene calls are TRBV6-1 and TRBJ2-3; 7 bases fit TRBD1. The germline V gene has CDR1 MNHNS and CDR2 SASEGT. Trimming cost V 6 bases and J 1 base; bases outside gene matches: 7. The CDR3 totals 15 residues. The CDR3 reads CASSTGQDGTDTQYF. CDR3 sequence (DNA): TGTGCCAGCAGCACCGGACAGGACGGCACAGATACGCAGTATTTT.